Following are 31 T cell receptor beta chains from one sample sequenced in a study of blood T cell repertoires in COVID-19. TCRdb keeps only in-frame clones here, not all; method: immunoSEQ multiplex PCR. The profile covers roughly 70,000 clones, with about four fifths appearing a single time and over 15% taken by the ten largest. Sequencing was done on a sample of peripheral blood. Every receptor here comes from an older man who had recovered from COVID-19.

The chain has TRBV5-1 and TRBJ2-7, with D possibly being TRBD1 (6 bases). Germline loops: CDR1 SGHRS, CDR2 YFSETQ. This CDR3 has 17 amino acids. Deletions cut 0 bases from V and 0 bases from J, with 16 bases between. DNA for the CDR3: TGCGCCAGCAGCTTGGCGTTTGGGGGCTCAAGCTCCTACGAGCAGTACTTC. Amino acids: CASSLAFGGSSSYEQYF.

V gene TRBV10-3 combines with J gene TRBJ1-3; 8 bases are shared with TRBD1. CDR3 length equals 16 residues. J was trimmed by 2 bases and V by 2 bases; bases with no gene match: 5. CDR1 is ENHRY, CDR2 SYGVKD, per germline. In nucleotides, the CDR3 is TGTGCCATCAGTGAGCCCAAGACAGGGGCTGGAAACACCATATATTTT. The encoded protein is CAISEPKTGAGNTIYF.

The V call is TRBV7-7, the J call TRBJ1-1; D gene ambiguous. Germline CDR1 SSHAT, CDR2 FNYEAQ (reference sequence). V was shortened by 5 bases and J by 2 bases, with 9 bases between the two germline ends. The CDR3 extends over 13 amino acids. CDR3 sequence reads: CASSPVANTEAFF. The DNA of the CDR3 is TGTGCCAGCAGCCCCGTAGCAAACACTGAAGCTTTCTTT.

The V gene is TRBV7-2, the J gene TRBJ2-1; weak D call: TRBD2 (6 bases). Trimming took 7 bases from V and 8 from J, leaving 15 bases between them. Per germline, CDR1 SGHTA and CDR2 FQGNSA. The CDR3 totals 13 residues. This chain's CDR3 is CASTLGTAYEQFF. Here the CDR3 DNA reads TGTGCCAGCACTCTCGGGACTGCCTATGAGCAGTTCTTC.

In its sample, this clone was seen once. V usage is TRBV5-1 and J usage is TRBJ2-1; D unclear. The V gene's germline CDR1 is SGHRS and CDR2 YFSETQ. V was trimmed by 0 bases and J by 2 bases, leaving 9 bases between them. The CDR3 contains 15 residues. CDR3 in amino acids: CASSLAHMAYNEQFF. For the CDR3, the DNA is TGCGCCAGCAGCTTGGCACACATGGCCTACAATGAGCAGTTCTTC.

The rearrangement uses TRBV11-2 and TRBJ2-1; TRBD2 agrees at 8 bases. This CDR3 has 15 amino acids. V lost 6 bases, J lost 3 bases, and 7 bases stayed unmatched. Germline V gene sequence: CDR1 SGHAT, CDR2 FQNNGV. The CDR3 loop is CASSAGGTGYNEQFF. The DNA of the CDR3 is TGTGCCAGCAGTGCGGGAGGAACTGGCTACAATGAGCAGTTCTTC. Full variable domain (outside the CDR3, taken from reference TRBV11-2 and TRBJ2-1): EAGVAQSPRYKIIEKRQSVAFWCNPISGHATLYWYQQILGQGPKLLIQFQNNGVVDDSQLPKDRFSAERLKGVDSTLKIQPAKLEDSAVYLCASSAGGTGYNEQFFGPGTRLTVL.

V gene TRBV28 combines with J gene TRBJ1-5, with TRBD1 as a possible D gene (6 bases). The CDR3 length is 15 residues. Germline lookup yields CDR1 MDHEN and CDR2 SYDVKM. The ends were cut back, 1 base at V and 6 bases at J, with 13 bases in the middle. CDR3 residues: CASSLLAGGLQPQHF. Written as DNA, the CDR3 is TGTGCCAGCAGTTTATTGGCGGGGGGCCTTCAGCCCCAGCATTTT.

V and J are TRBV6-5 and TRBJ2-1, with TRBD2 matching 8 bases. J was trimmed by 9 bases and V by 5 bases; bases with no gene match: 9. This CDR3 spans 14 amino acids. Germline assignment: CDR1 MNHEY and CDR2 SVGAGI. The CDR3, as DNA: TGTGCCAGCAGTACCGGACTAGCTTTCGGTGAGCAGTTCTTC. Its protein is CASSTGLAFGEQFF.

This clone was counted between two and nine times. The chain employs TRBV6-2 or TRBV6-3 and TRBJ2-7; tentative D call: TRBD1 (5 bases). Germline assignment: CDR1 MNHEY and CDR2 SVGEGT. This CDR3 spans 12 amino acids. V was shortened by 4 bases and J by 3 bases, with 7 bases between the two germline ends. The CDR3 spells CASSSQGYEQYF. DNA of the CDR3: TGTGCCAGCAGTTCCCAGGGCTACGAGCAGTACTTC.

The chain links TRBV29-1 to TRBJ2-3; the D is unclear. CDR3 length: 14 residues. Germline loops: CDR1 SQVTM, CDR2 ANQGSEA. V was pared by 1 base and J by 5 bases, with 13 bases between. The CDR3 loop is CSVEVALAGDTQYF. In DNA form, the CDR3 reads TGCAGCGTTGAAGTAGCCCTTGCTGGAGATACGCAGTATTTT.

The chain combines TRBV3-1 (or the pseudogene TRBV3-2) with TRBJ1-1; unclear D gene. CDR1 and CDR2 from the germline V gene are LGHDT and YNNKEL (reference sequence). V was trimmed by 1 base and J by 7 bases, leaving 7 bases between them. The CDR3 consists of 12 residues. Here the CDR3 DNA reads TGTGCCAGCAGCCAAGGCAAGCATGAAGCTTTCTTT. Protein: CASSQGKHEAFF.

The chain has TRBV10-3 and TRBJ1-5; D is unclear. Trimming cost V 11 bases and J 4 bases, with 15 bases left between them. This CDR3 is built from 13 residues. Germline V gene data show CDR1 as ENHRY and CDR2 as SYGVKD. The CDR3 here is CASQREGNQPQHF. CDR3 coding DNA: TGTGCCTCCCAGAGGGAGGGAAATCAGCCCCAGCATTTT.

The rearrangement links TRBV30 to TRBJ2-7, with D maybe TRBD1 (5 bases). V lost 5 bases and J 0 bases, leaving 8 bases between the germline ends. Germline CDR1 is GTSNPN and CDR2 is SVGIG (reference sequence). This CDR3 has 12 amino acids. CDR3 sequence reads: CAWGAISYEQYF. CDR3 bases: TGTGCCTGGGGGGCCATCTCCTACGAGCAGTACTTC. Combining the CDR3 with reference TRBV30 and TRBJ2-7 gives the whole variable domain SQTIHQWPATLVQPVGSPLSLECTVEGTSNPNLYWYRQAAGRGLQLLFYSVGIGQISSEVPQNLSASRPQDRQFILSSKKLLLSDSGFYLCAWGAISYEQYFGPGTRLTVT.

The chain joins TRBV3-1 (or the pseudogene TRBV3-2) to TRBJ2-2; 7 bases match TRBD2. Germline V gives CDR1 LGHDT, CDR2 YNNKEL (reference sequence). V lost 3 bases to trimming and J lost 6 bases; unmatched junction nucleotides: 4. This CDR3 has 14 residues. In DNA form, the CDR3 reads TGTGCCAGCAGCCACGCGGGAGAGGCCGGGGAGCTGTTTTTT. Protein sequence: CASSHAGEAGELFF.

The V call is TRBV6-2 or TRBV6-3, the J call TRBJ1-1, with D perhaps TRBD1 (5 bases). The germline V gene encodes CDR1 MNHEY and CDR2 SVGEGT. V gave up 3 bases and J gave up 1 base, with 9 bases separating them. This CDR3 spans 14 amino acids. The DNA for the CDR3 is TGTGCCAGCAGTTATTTGGGGCAGAACACTGAAGCTTTCTTT. Residues: CASSYLGQNTEAFF.

The chain employs TRBV4-3 and TRBJ2-7; tentative D call: TRBD1 (6 bases). With 4 bases removed from V and 0 bases from J, the gap between germline ends came to 13 bases. The CDR3 has 15 amino acids. Germline assignment: CDR1 LGHNA and CDR2 YSLEER. The CDR3 protein is CASSRFLDSSYEQYF. In DNA form, the CDR3 reads TGCGCCAGCAGCCGCTTCCTGGACAGCTCCTACGAGCAGTACTTC.

The CDR3 here is CASSGGGADTQYF. The CDR3 DNA is TGTGCCAGCAGTGGCGGGGGGGCAGATACGCAGTATTTT. The rearrangement joins TRBV9 to TRBJ2-3; 9 bases are shared with TRBD2. The CDR3 runs 13 residues. J lost 4 bases, V lost 5 bases, and 2 bases had no gene match. In germline, CDR1 is SGDLS, CDR2 YYNGEE.

The gene calls are TRBV10-3 and TRBJ1-4; D gene ambiguous. CDR3 length: 15 residues. Germline CDR1 and CDR2: ENHRY and SYGVKD. The V and J ends lost 0 bases and 0 bases respectively, with 5 bases between them. The CDR3 loop is CAISESSATNEKLFF. Written as DNA, the CDR3 is TGTGCCATCAGTGAGTCGAGTGCAACTAATGAAAAACTGTTTTTT.

The CDR3 loop is CSVGQSGNQPQHF. The DNA of the CDR3 is TGCAGCGTTGGGCAGTCCGGCAATCAGCCCCAGCATTTT. This chain joins TRBV29-1 and TRBJ1-5; D gene uncertain. The CDR3 sequence is 13 residues long. Trimming left V 4 bases short and J 2 bases short, with 9 bases between. Germline CDR1 is SQVTM and CDR2 is ANQGSEA.

The gene calls are TRBV30 and TRBJ2-3; 10 bases line up with TRBD2. J lost 3 bases, V lost 2 bases, and 5 bases had no gene match. CDR1 and CDR2 from the germline V gene are GTSNPN and SVGIG (reference sequence). This CDR3 spans 15 amino acids. The CDR3 bases are TGTGCCTGGAGTAGCCTAGCGGGAGTTACAGATACGCAGTATTTT. Translating it yields CAWSSLAGVTDTQYF.

The chain links TRBV5-1 to TRBJ2-5; 8 bases line up with TRBD2. The CDR3 is 14 residues long. Germline-derived CDR1 and CDR2 are SGHRS and YFSETQ. V lost 0 bases, J lost 5 bases, and 3 bases stayed unmatched. CDR3 nucleotide sequence: TGCGCCAGCAGCTTGGGACTAGCGATGGAGACCCAGTACTTC. Its translation is CASSLGLAMETQYF. Full variable domain (rest looked up from reference TRBV5-1 and TRBJ2-5): KAGVTQTPRYLIKTRGQQVTLSCSPISGHRSVSWYQQTPGQGLQFLFEYFSETQRNKGNFPGRFSGRQFSNSRSEMNVSTLELGDSALYLCASSLGLAMETQYFGPGTRLLVL.

V is TRBV28 and J is TRBJ2-3, with D possibly matching TRBD1 (5 bases). The CDR3 has 16 amino acids. Deletions cut 7 bases from V and 3 bases from J, with 20 bases between. Germline V gene sequence: CDR1 MDHEN, CDR2 SYDVKM. CDR3 coding DNA: TGTGCCAGCATACCCCTCAGGGCGACGGCGACAGATACGCAGTATTTT. It yields the protein CASIPLRATATDTQYF.

This chain links TRBV28 with TRBJ2-5, with D tentatively TRBD2 (6 bases). V gave up 2 bases and J gave up 3 bases, with 10 bases separating them. The germline V gene has CDR1 MDHEN and CDR2 SYDVKM. This CDR3 contains 14 residues. CDR3 amino acids: CASSLGGLEETQYF. For the CDR3, the DNA is TGTGCCAGCAGTTTAGGAGGGCTGGAAGAGACCCAGTACTTC.

The DNA for the CDR3 is TGTGCCAGTAGTCTTGGGACAGCTAGTGGGGCCAACGTCCTGACTTTC. This codes for CASSLGTASGANVLTF. The chain employs TRBV19 and TRBJ2-6, with 7 bases aligning to TRBD1. Germline-derived CDR1 and CDR2 are LNHDA and SQIVND (reference sequence). Unmatched junction bases numbered 7, after V lost 5 bases and J lost 3 bases. The CDR3 has 16 amino acids.

V and J are TRBV6-4 and TRBJ1-5, with no clear D. The CDR3 is 13 amino acids. In germline, CDR1 is MRHNA, CDR2 SNTAGT. The V gene lost 4 bases and the J gene lost 6 bases, with 10 bases spanning the gap. CDR3 coding DNA: TGTGCCAGCAGTGGGGGAGCAGCTCAGCCCCAGCATTTT. It encodes CASSGGAAQPQHF.

The table lists this clone with a few counts. The rearrangement joins TRBV4-1 to TRBJ1-6, with 8 bases matching TRBD1. The V and J ends lost 10 bases and 5 bases, in that order; junction bases with no gene match: 4. Germline CDR1 is MGHRA and CDR2 is YSYEKL. The CDR3 has 13 residues. The CDR3 sequence: CAISTGDNSPLHF. The CDR3, as DNA: TGCGCCATCTCGACAGGGGATAATTCACCCCTCCACTTT.

V usage is TRBV2 and J usage is TRBJ1-2, with a tentative D call TRBD1 (6 bases). The CDR3 contains 14 residues. Trimming stripped 10 bases from V and 6 bases from J, with 21 bases between. Germline values: CDR1 SNHLY, CDR2 FYNNEI. Here the CDR3 reads CATALLGASDGYTF. DNA of the CDR3: TGTGCCACCGCGTTGTTGGGGGCGTCTGATGGCTACACCTTC.

V gene TRBV28 combines with J gene TRBJ1-1; no reliable D call. The V and J ends lost 3 bases and 1 base respectively, with 6 bases between them. The CDR3 consists of 13 residues. In germline, CDR1 is MDHEN, CDR2 SYDVKM. The CDR3 nucleotides read TGTGCCAGCAGTTTTGCGGGGAACACTGAAGCTTTCTTT. Protein product: CASSFAGNTEAFF.

This clone was counted between two and nine times. This chain joins TRBV30 and TRBJ2-7; 9 bases line up with TRBD2. CDR1 is GTSNPN and CDR2 is SVGIG in the germline V gene (reference sequence). The CDR3 is 13 amino acids. The trim removed 6 bases at V and 3 bases at J, leaving 6 bases unmatched. The CDR3 spells CACRGGELYEQYF. For the CDR3, the DNA is TGTGCCTGTCGCGGGGGGGAACTCTACGAGCAGTACTTC.

The chain joins TRBV9 to TRBJ1-6; D is undetermined. V was clipped by 0 bases and J by 10 bases, with 14 bases between them. The CDR3 spans 15 residues. The germline CDR1 and CDR2 sequences are SGDLS and YYNGEE. CDR3: CASSVAPAGSSPLHF. The CDR3 nucleotides are TGTGCCAGCAGCGTAGCCCCCGCAGGATCCTCACCCCTCCACTTT.

The genes are TRBV9 and TRBJ2-6, with 7 positions matching TRBD1. The germline V gene encodes CDR1 SGDLS and CDR2 YYNGEE. The CDR3 is 16 amino acids. J was trimmed by 1 base and V by 0 bases; bases with no gene match: 1. CDR3 in amino acids: CASSVVGQSGANVLTF. Written as DNA, the CDR3 is TGTGCCAGCAGCGTAGTGGGACAGTCTGGGGCCAACGTCCTGACTTTC.